The present entry profiles one TCR beta chain with its context. As yet, its antigen is unknown. 60 Vbeta and 13 Jbeta primers were used in PCR. Repertoires were generated with immunoSEQ multiplex PCR, while TCRdb's copy carries only in-frame clones and drops some. Its clone listing holds some 70,000 clones. The entry originates in a study of cytomegalovirus exposure and HLA in healthy donors. Overall study: From about 179 million T cells, an earlier analysis saw approximately 120 million unique TCR beta sequences. General study points: Testing in vitro showed a few CMV-associated chains specific for CMV antigens.

This CDR3 region has 15 residues. The V gene's germline CDR1 is MGHRA and CDR2 YSYEKL. Between the trimmed V and J ends, which lost 4 bases and 0 bases, there was a span of 12 bases. The chain is built from TRBV4-1 and TRBJ1-1, with D maybe TRBD1 (6 bases). This receptor was identified in a man between 40 and 49 years old in good health and CMV-seronegative. Sequenced input: PBMCs. CDR3 DNA: TGCGCCAGCAGCCCTACTGGACAGTTGAACACTGAAGCTTTCTTT. Its protein product is CASSPTGQLNTEAFF.